This TCR beta chain was sequenced for a study of spatial heterogeneity in lung cancer. For the study at large: Alpha-chain sequences were detected in numbers that were consistently lower than beta-chain sequences. Mean representation of each unique TCR and UMI combination in the raw reads exceeded 8.5 occurrences.

This clonotype was picked up many times. TCRdb itself ran the 5' RACE reads through MiXCR, one entry per CDR3 protein. Of 20,000 to 30,000 distinct CDR3 sequences in the sample, about 13% were seen once. The length of the CDR3 is 15 residues. The germline V gene encodes CDR1 SGHTA and CDR2 FQGNSA. Trimming cost V 0 bases and J 6 bases; bases outside gene matches: 4. The time point denotes: sample taken at primary tumor resection. Extraction of whole RNA from tumor, nontumor lung or frozen PBMC preceded unsorted sequencing. The donors, fewer than 95 patients with untreated early-stage non-small cell lung cancer, provided the samples.

The rearrangement links TRBV7-2 to TRBJ1-5; 8 positions match TRBD1. This sample comprised PBMCs, obtained at surgery. This TCR came from a female donor with early-stage non-small cell lung cancer. CDR3 sequence (DNA): TGTGCCAGCAGCTTAGCCGGACAGGGAACTCAGCCCCAGCATTTT. Amino acids: CASSLAGQGTQPQHF.